This T cell receptor beta chain derives from a study of cytomegalovirus exposure and HLA in healthy donors. On the study more broadly: From donors who were HLA-typed, an early data release held about 85 million unique TCRs.

About this clone: No antigen is known for it.

Unmatched junction bases numbered 2, after V lost 3 bases and J lost 5 bases. This CDR3 comprises 15 residues. The germline gives CDR1 SGHDT, CDR2 YYEEEE. Researchers ran the PCR with 60 Vbeta and 13 Jbeta primers. Original processing methods: Later, an analysis found about 80 million unique TCR beta chains, and 9.5 million to 11 million of these were shared. Sequenced by immunoSEQ multiplex PCR; TCRdb stores in-frame clones only, minus some. V, J and clone size are those of that table, while D and trimming were read from the DNA. The repertoire includes around 100,000 clones, around 79% of them detected once, and roughly 4% sits in the top ten. The study, taken as a whole, reports: Solely CMV serostatus was available to characterize immune exposure.

The chain carries TRBV5-6 and TRBJ2-5; 15 nucleotides align to TRBD2. The sample comprised PBMCs. The receptor's source is a man in his forties or fifties in good health and CMV-seropositive. CDR3 bases: TGTGCCAGCAGCTCGGGGACTAGCGGGAGGGAGACCCAGTACTTC. Protein: CASSSGTSGRETQYF.